The 6 T cell receptor beta chains in this list originate from one sample, sequenced in a study of identical twins. One entry per CDR3 protein, called by TCRdb with MiXCR from the 5' RACE reads. There are hundreds of thousands of distinct CDR3 sequences in the sample; approximately 24% occur only once, and 2.9% lies in the top ten. These same data were also listed under a study on T cells expressing NK-cell markers.

The specimen sequenced was CD4+ T cells sorted from blood. Every receptor here comes from a young woman in good health.

Only a few counts were recorded for this clonotype. The rearrangement links TRBV29-1 to TRBJ1-1; D gene unclear. Germline loops: CDR1 SQVTM, CDR2 ANQGSEA. CDR3 size: 11 residues. The V gene lost 5 bases and the J gene lost 1 base, with 5 bases spanning the gap. The CDR3: CSVTTNTEAFF. The CDR3, as DNA: TGCAGCGTTACAACGAACACTGAAGCTTTCTTT.

This chain joins TRBV29-1 and TRBJ2-3; the D is unclear. The germline V gene encodes CDR1 SQVTM and CDR2 ANQGSEA. The CDR3 has 14 amino acids. V lost 6 bases, J lost 2 bases, and 15 bases lay in between. The CDR3: CSVLAGRNTDTQYF. Written as DNA, the CDR3 is TGCAGCGTCTTGGCCGGGCGGAACACAGATACGCAGTATTTT.

This clonotype was found a few times. This rearrangement joins TRBV20-1 to TRBJ1-2, with 8 positions matching TRBD1. V trimming: 5 bases; J trimming: 9 bases; junction bases outside the gene matches: 8. This CDR3 is built from 12 residues. Germline V gene lookup returns CDR1 DFQATT and CDR2 SNEGSKA (reference sequence). The CDR3 region is CSAFDRGISYTF. For the CDR3, the DNA is TGCAGTGCTTTCGACAGGGGTATAAGCTACACCTTC.

This sequence joins TRBV19 and TRBJ2-1; 11 nucleotides agree with TRBD2. The junction had 23 bases not matched to a gene; V was cut back by 4 bases and J by 9 bases. Germline-derived CDR1 and CDR2 are LNHDA and SQIVND (reference sequence). The CDR3 loop spans 20 amino acids. The CDR3 bases are TGTGCCAGTAGTAGGAAGCTCTCAACTAGCGGGGGCCCCCTGCTGGGTGAGCAGTTCTTC. It specifies CASSRKLSTSGGPLLGEQFF.

The J gene is TRBJ2-2, the V gene TRBV25-1, with D perhaps given as TRBD1 or TRBD2 (5 bases each). CDR3 length equals 16 residues. Trimming stripped 1 base from V and 2 bases from J, with 11 bases between. The germline V gene encodes CDR1 MGHDK and CDR2 SYGVNS. CDR3 region: CASSESGTLNTGELFF. The DNA of the CDR3 is TGTGCCAGCAGTGAATCCGGGACGCTAAACACCGGGGAGCTGTTTTTT.

This rearrangement joins TRBV20-1 to TRBJ1-1; D is undetermined. In germline, CDR1 is DFQATT, CDR2 SNEGSKA (reference sequence). This CDR3 has 12 amino acids. V lost 7 bases to trimming and J lost 0 bases, with 9 bases between them. CDR3 sequence reads: CSVNQLNTEAFF. Here the CDR3 DNA reads TGCAGTGTGAACCAGTTGAACACTGAAGCTTTCTTT.